This TCR beta chain emerged from a study of preoperative IRX-2 immunotherapy in early breast cancer. The CDR3 totals 14 residues. CDR1 and CDR2 from the germline V gene are MNHGY and SAAAGT. Losses at the gene ends were 6 bases for V and 3 bases for J; bases not matched to a gene: 2. Sequenced by immunoSEQ multiplex PCR; TCRdb stores in-frame clones only, minus some. Found here are tens of thousands of clones, roughly four fifths of them singletons; the top ten hold roughly 6.8%. Stated treatment: preoperative locoregional IRX-2 cytokine immunotherapy. Samples came from a phase Ib trial of preoperative locoregional IRX-2 cytokine immunotherapy.

This clonotype was sampled from a human donor with breast cancer. The V call is TRBV6-8, the J call TRBJ1-5; 10 positions match TRBD1. The starting material was lymph node tissue, obtained after IRX-2 immunotherapy. CDR3 in amino acids: CASRGTGVNQPQHF. The DNA of the CDR3 is TGTGCCAGCAGGGGGACAGGGGTCAATCAGCCCCAGCATTTT.